Sequencing of this T cell receptor (beta chain) was carried out in a study of beta chain features in type 1 diabetes. About the study: All samples yielded around 98 million examined sorted cells.

This clone showed up just a few times. Reverse transcribing all isolated RNA meant expressed TCRB transcripts were sequenced. Generated by immunoSEQ multiplex PCR, the TCRdb table keeps only in-frame clones and is missing some. Altogether almost 350,000 clones are present, less than 10% being singletons, with the ten largest covering approximately 0.47%. V lost 2 bases, J lost 5 bases, and 6 bases lay in between. Germline-derived CDR1 and CDR2 are MNHGY and SAAAGT. This CDR3 has 12 amino acids. This TCR derives from a woman aged 18-29 years in good health. The sample comprised central memory CD4+ T cells from blood. The chain has TRBV6-8 and TRBJ2-5, with D hard to call. CDR3 sequence: CASSYMGETQYF. CDR3 DNA sequence: TGTGCCAGCAGTTACATGGGGGAGACCCAGTACTTC.